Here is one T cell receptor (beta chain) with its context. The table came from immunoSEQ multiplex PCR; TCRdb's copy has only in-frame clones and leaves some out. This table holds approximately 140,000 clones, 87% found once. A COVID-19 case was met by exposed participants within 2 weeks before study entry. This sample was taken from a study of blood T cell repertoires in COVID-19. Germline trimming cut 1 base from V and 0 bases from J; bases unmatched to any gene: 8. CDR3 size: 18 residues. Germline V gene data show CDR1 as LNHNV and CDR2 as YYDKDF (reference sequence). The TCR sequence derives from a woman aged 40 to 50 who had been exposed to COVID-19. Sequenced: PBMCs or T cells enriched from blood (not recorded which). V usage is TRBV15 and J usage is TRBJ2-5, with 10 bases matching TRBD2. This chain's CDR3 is CATSRAGGGLAHQETQYF. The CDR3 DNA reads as TGTGCCACCAGCAGAGCAGGGGGGGGACTAGCGCACCAAGAGACCCAGTACTTC.